The 27 T cell receptor beta chains below come from one sample, sequenced in a study of T cell responses to AZD1222 COVID-19 vaccine. This table comes from immunoSEQ multiplex PCR, and its TCRdb copy is limited to in-frame clones, with some not included. The table shows around 100,000 clones, with 88% occurring only once. The sequencing used peripheral blood, collected on day 0 of AZD1222 vaccination. These receptors were taken from an adult in good health.

The chain recombines TRBV9 with TRBJ1-2, with 7 bases that match TRBD1. This CDR3 has 15 amino acids. Looked up from germline, CDR1 is SGDLS and CDR2 is YYNGEE. J gave up 4 bases and V 3 bases, and 9 bases lay outside the gene matches. The CDR3 here is CASSGKRDRSYGYTF. The CDR3 DNA reads TGTGCCAGCAGCGGGAAGCGGGACAGATCCTATGGCTACACCTTC. Full variable domain (outside the CDR3, taken from reference TRBV9 and TRBJ1-2): DSGVTQTPKHLITATGQRVTLRCSPRSGDLSVYWYQQSLDQGLQFLIQYYNGEERAKGNILERFSAQQFPDLHSELNLSSLELGDSALYFCASSGKRDRSYGYTFGSGTRLTVV.

CDR3 nucleotide sequence: TGTGCCAGCAGCATGCCGCCAACGAGGGAGCAGTACTTC. It encodes CASSMPPTREQYF. The V and J genes are TRBV5-4 and TRBJ2-7; D is undetermined. Looked up from germline, CDR1 is SGHNT and CDR2 is YYREEE (reference sequence). With 4 bases removed from V and 7 bases from J, the gap between germline ends came to 15 bases. This CDR3 is built from 13 residues.

The J gene is TRBJ2-2, the V gene TRBV30; 12 bases map to TRBD2. CDR1 is GTSNPN, CDR2 SVGIG, per germline (reference sequence). This CDR3 contains 17 residues. With V trimmed by 3 bases and J by 4 bases, 9 bases remained unmatched. The CDR3 loop is CAWRRLAGGRGTGELFF. The CDR3 DNA follows: TGTGCCTGGAGAAGGCTAGCGGGAGGGAGGGGCACCGGGGAGCTGTTTTTT.

In DNA, the CDR3 is TGTGCCAGCAGCGTGACTAGCCTTTACAATGAGCAGTTCTTC. Protein: CASSVTSLYNEQFF. The chain links TRBV9 to TRBJ2-1; 7 bases line up with TRBD2. V trimming: 2 bases; J trimming: 4 bases; junction bases outside the gene matches: 3. The CDR3 runs 14 residues. CDR1 is SGDLS, CDR2 YYNGEE, per germline.

The chain uses TRBV19 and TRBJ1-2; a possible D gene is TRBD1 (6 bases). Trimming took 3 bases from V and 4 from J, leaving 12 bases between them. CDR3 length: 14 residues. CDR1 LNHDA and CDR2 SQIVND come from the germline V gene (reference sequence). CDR3 region: CASSIPQGIYGYTF. The CDR3 bases are TGTGCCAGTAGTATTCCCCAGGGGATCTATGGCTACACCTTC.

CDR3 nucleotides: TGTGCCAGCAGCCGACAGGAAGGCCACTACGAGCAGTACTTC. Translating gives CASSRQEGHYEQYF. This chain joins TRBV11-3 and TRBJ2-7; the D gene is possibly TRBD1 (6 bases). V lost 5 bases to trimming and J lost 3 bases, with 14 bases between them. The CDR3 runs 14 residues. CDR1 SGHNT and CDR2 YENEEA come from the germline V gene. Combining the CDR3 with reference TRBV11-3 and TRBJ2-7 gives the whole variable domain EAGVVQSPRYKIIEKKQPVAFWCNPISGHNTLYWYLQNLGQGPELLIRYENEEAVDDSQLPKDRFSAERLKGVDSTLKIQPAELGDSAVYLCASSRQEGHYEQYFGPGTRLTVT.

This clone has a handful of counts. CDR3 sequence: CASSPLRTGANYGYTF. CDR3 bases: TGTGCCAGCAGTCCCCTCCGGACAGGTGCTAACTATGGCTACACCTTC. This chain uses TRBV28 with TRBJ1-2, with 7 bases aligning to TRBD1. Germline V lookup: CDR1 MDHEN, CDR2 SYDVKM. The V segment lost 5 bases and the J segment 0 bases; nucleotides outside the gene matches: 9. The CDR3 length is 16 residues.

This chain links TRBV24-1 with TRBJ2-3; D tentatively fits TRBD1 or TRBD2 (5 bases each). V was cut by 3 bases and J by 3 bases, with 9 bases left in between. The germline CDR1 and CDR2 sequences are KGHDR and SFDVKD. There are 14 residues in the CDR3. CDR3 DNA sequence: TGTGCCACCAGTGATCCCGGGACGACAGATACGCAGTATTTT. Protein product: CATSDPGTTDTQYF.

J is TRBJ1-1 and V is TRBV28; TRBD1 is a possible D gene (5 bases). The CDR3 consists of 15 residues. The V end was cut by 1 base, the J end by 3 bases, with 12 bases between. Germline V gene data show CDR1 as MDHEN and CDR2 as SYDVKM. The CDR3 DNA sequence: TGTGCCAGCAGTTTATTAGCGGGGGGGGACACTGAAGCTTTCTTT. Its protein product is CASSLLAGGDTEAFF.

This chain joins TRBV7-2 and TRBJ2-1; D is possibly TRBD2 (6 bases). Germline CDR1 is SGHTA and CDR2 is FQGNSA. V gave up 1 base and J gave up 4 bases, with 11 bases separating them. The CDR3 sequence is 15 residues long. The DNA of the CDR3 is TGTGCCAGCAGCTTAGTGTTTGGGGGGTACAATGAGCAGTTCTTC. The encoded protein is CASSLVFGGYNEQFF. Variable domain in full (rest from reference TRBV7-2 and TRBJ2-1): GAGVSQSPSNKVTEKGKDVELRCDPISGHTALYWYRQSLGQGLEFLIYFQGNSAPDKSGLPSDRFSAERTGGSVSTLTIQRTQQEDSAVYLCASSLVFGGYNEQFFGPGTRLTVL.

The chain recombines TRBV19 with TRBJ2-1; D is perhaps TRBD1 (6 bases). Germline V gene data show CDR1 as LNHDA and CDR2 as SQIVND (reference sequence). The CDR3 covers 16 residues. The V end lost 2 bases, the J end lost 3 bases, and 14 bases lay between the germline ends. Here the CDR3 reads CASSISAAGDYNEQFF. In DNA, the CDR3 is TGTGCCAGTAGTATATCGGCGGCAGGGGACTACAATGAGCAGTTCTTC.

V is TRBV28 and J is TRBJ1-1; D unclear. The CDR3 runs to 11 residues. Germline-derived CDR1 and CDR2 are MDHEN and SYDVKM. V shed 6 bases and J shed 7 bases, with 9 bases lying between them. DNA of the CDR3: TGTGCCAGCAGCCGGGCCAATGAAGCTTTCTTT. As protein: CASSRANEAFF.

The CDR3 here is CSVARGQGGSGNTIYF. CDR3 sequence (DNA): TGCAGCGTTGCGCGGGGACAGGGGGGATCAGGAAACACCATATATTTT. The V and J genes are TRBV29-1 and TRBJ1-3; TRBD1 matches at 11 bases. Germline CDR1 SQVTM, CDR2 ANQGSEA. Trimming took 4 bases from V and 4 from J; bases not matched to a gene: 9. The CDR3 sequence is 16 residues long.

The CDR3 nucleotides are TGTGCCAGCAGGGGACAGGGGACTCAGCCCCAGCATTTT. Its protein product is CASRGQGTQPQHF. This chain joins TRBV28 and TRBJ1-5; 10 positions match TRBD1. The J segment lost 6 bases and the V segment lost 6 bases, leaving 2 bases of the junction unmatched. CDR1 and CDR2 (germline): MDHEN, SYDVKM. This CDR3 is 13 amino acids long.

This clone was detected once. This sequence joins TRBV30 and TRBJ2-1; 9 bases line up with TRBD2. Losses at the gene ends were 0 bases for V and 10 bases for J; bases not matched to a gene: 13. Germline CDR1 GTSNPN, CDR2 SVGIG (reference sequence). The CDR3 is 16 residues long. For the CDR3, the DNA is TGTGCCTGGAGTGTGGGGAATGGCGGGAGGGCCGGGGAGCAGTTCTTC. Amino acid sequence: CAWSVGNGGRAGEQFF.

The chain couples TRBV11-3 to TRBJ1-1; 9 bases are a match to TRBD1. The germline CDR1 and CDR2 sequences are SGHNT and YENEEA. CDR3 length: 15 amino acids. V shed 5 bases, J shed 5 bases, and the junction held 9 bases outside the gene matches. CDR3 in amino acids: CASSAGTGMRTEAFF. The CDR3 bases are TGTGCCAGCAGCGCCGGGACAGGGATGCGAACTGAAGCTTTCTTT.

The gene calls are TRBV7-2 and TRBJ1-6; perhaps TRBD1 as D (6 bases). V was cut by 5 bases and J by 3 bases, with 14 bases left in between. CDR1 is SGHTA, CDR2 FQGNSA, per germline. CDR3 length: 16 residues. The CDR3 nucleotides read TGTGCCAGCAGCACCACAGGGTCGGTCTATAATTCACCCCTCCACTTT. Its translation: CASSTTGSVYNSPLHF.

The chain has TRBV11-2 and TRBJ1-1, with D tentatively TRBD1 (6 bases). The V and J ends lost 7 bases and 5 bases respectively, with 17 bases between them. Germline loops: CDR1 SGHAT, CDR2 FQNNGV. The CDR3 has 14 amino acids. The DNA for the CDR3 is TGTGCCAGCAACCTACAGGGATCTATGACTGAAGCTTTCTTT. Translated, it gives CASNLQGSMTEAFF.

The rearrangement links TRBV6-5 to TRBJ1-2, with 9 bases lining up with TRBD1. This CDR3 has 16 amino acids. Unmatched junction bases numbered 7, after V lost 1 base and J lost 4 bases. Germline V lookup: CDR1 MNHEY, CDR2 SVGAGI. CDR3 amino acids: CASSYWTGQGRYGYTF. The CDR3 coding sequence is TGTGCCAGCAGTTACTGGACCGGACAGGGGCGCTATGGCTACACCTTC.

The rearrangement links TRBV18 to TRBJ2-7; D might be TRBD2 (7 bases). Germline CDR1 reads KGHSH; CDR2 reads LQKENI. V lost 0 bases and J lost 2, with 11 bases in between. The CDR3 is made up of 15 amino acids. The DNA of the CDR3 is TGTGCCAGCTCACCACCGGCGGGGGCCGCCTACGAGCAGTACTTC. Translated, it gives CASSPPAGAAYEQYF.

This chain connects TRBV29-1 to TRBJ2-2, with 10 positions matching TRBD1. This CDR3 is 13 amino acids long. Germline V gene lookup returns CDR1 SQVTM and CDR2 ANQGSEA. V lost 6 bases to trimming and J lost 7 bases; unmatched junction nucleotides: 5. For the CDR3, the DNA is TGCAGCGTCGGGGACAGGGGTGACGGGGAGCTGTTTTTT. It codes for CSVGDRGDGELFF.

The CDR3 bases are TGTGCCAGCACTACACGGACGGTGAACACTGAAGCTTTCTTT. It specifies CASTTRTVNTEAFF. The chain couples TRBV11-1 to TRBJ1-1; D is unclear. The CDR3 contains 14 residues. Trimming shortened V by 7 bases and J by 0 bases, and 12 bases separated the two germline ends. Germline assignment: CDR1 SGHAT and CDR2 FQDESV (reference sequence).

The genes are TRBV28 and TRBJ1-2; D possibly corresponds to TRBD1 (5 bases). Trimming removed 6 bases from V and 0 bases from J, with 11 bases in between. The length of the CDR3 is 14 residues. Germline CDR1 reads MDHEN; CDR2 reads SYDVKM. This chain's CDR3 is CASSIGTANYGYTF. CDR3 nucleotide sequence: TGTGCCAGCAGCATAGGGACGGCTAACTATGGCTACACCTTC.

This clone was detected only once. The V call is TRBV7-3, the J call TRBJ2-1; 7 bases align to TRBD2. The CDR3 is made up of 15 amino acids. Trimming took 5 bases from V and 5 from J; bases not matched to a gene: 9. Per germline, CDR1 SGHTA and CDR2 FQGTGA. In nucleotides, the CDR3 is TGTGCCAGCAGCGTTACCGGGACTAATAACAATGAGCAGTTCTTC. Translation gives CASSVTGTNNNEQFF.

The chain employs TRBV6-2 or TRBV6-3 and TRBJ1-2, with D uncertain. Germline V lookup: CDR1 MNHEY, CDR2 SVGEGT. This CDR3 comprises 12 residues. Trimming cost V 4 bases and J 4 bases, with 7 bases left between them. The CDR3 coding sequence is TGTGCCAGCAGTTTTAGCGGCTATGGCTACACCTTC. It codes for CASSFSGYGYTF.

A word on this clone: Other DNA sequences of this sample code for an identical CDR3. The chain recombines TRBV30 with TRBJ2-3; D is unclear. The germline V and J ends were trimmed by 2 bases and 3 bases, with 6 bases remaining between them. The CDR3 is 12 residues long. The germline gives CDR1 GTSNPN, CDR2 SVGIG (reference sequence). CDR3 loop: CAWSPSTDTQYF. CDR3 DNA: TGTGCCTGGAGTCCCTCAACAGATACGCAGTATTTT. Together with reference TRBV30 and TRBJ2-3, the CDR3 gives the full variable domain: SQTIHQWPATLVQPVGSPLSLECTVEGTSNPNLYWYRQAAGRGLQLLFYSVGIGQISSEVPQNLSASRPQDRQFILSSKKLLLSDSGFYLCAWSPSTDTQYFGPGTRLTVL.

This clone showed up just once. The rearrangement links TRBV5-8 to TRBJ1-2; D not certain. V was pared by 0 bases and J by 1 base, with 7 bases between. The CDR3 runs 14 residues. The germline gives CDR1 SGHTS, CDR2 YDEGEE. Here the CDR3 DNA reads TGTGCCAGCAGCTTGGGGGAGAGTAACTATGGCTACACCTTC. Translation: CASSLGESNYGYTF.